This entry lists 11 T cell receptor beta chains sequenced from one sample in a study of neurological immune-mediated disorders. In TCRdb, the 5' RACE reads were re-called with MiXCR into one record per CDR3 protein. The data show tens of thousands of distinct CDR3 sequences, with around 7.8% seen just once and around 4.5% held by the top ten. The sample consisted of PBMCs. The receptor source for this set is a woman aged 40 to 50 in good health.

The rearrangement joins TRBV7-2 to TRBJ2-3; TRBD2 is a possible D gene (5 bases). The CDR3 loop spans 14 amino acids. The V and J ends lost 4 bases and 5 bases respectively, with 13 bases between them. Germline V gives CDR1 SGHTA, CDR2 FQGNSA. CDR3 residues: CASSSGLSGDTQYF. The CDR3 nucleotides read TGTGCCAGCAGCTCAGGACTCTCTGGAGATACGCAGTATTTT.

There are many counts of this clonotype. The chain joins TRBV6-6 to TRBJ2-1; TRBD1 matches 8 bases. Per germline, CDR1 MNHNY and CDR2 SVGAGI (reference sequence). This CDR3 is 17 amino acids long. Trimming took 2 bases from V and 8 from J; bases not matched to a gene: 14. The CDR3 reads CASSYPIGQGASDEQFF. CDR3 DNA sequence: TGTGCCAGCAGTTACCCGATAGGCCAGGGGGCATCTGATGAGCAGTTCTTC.

This clonotype was seen ten or more times. The V gene is TRBV7-9, the J gene TRBJ1-4; the match to TRBD1 covers 8 bases. V gave up 1 base and J gave up 8 bases; unmatched junction bases: 3. Looked up from germline, CDR1 is SEHNR and CDR2 is FQNEAQ (reference sequence). This CDR3 spans 14 amino acids. CDR3 in amino acids: CASSLEGTGEKLFF. CDR3 DNA: TGTGCCAGCAGCTTAGAGGGGACAGGAGAAAAACTGTTTTTT.

This clonotype was seen ten or more times. J is TRBJ1-2 and V is TRBV20-1; TRBD1 aligns across 8 bases. The germline CDR1 and CDR2 sequences are DFQATT and SNEGSKA (reference sequence). J gave up 4 bases and V 4 bases, and 5 bases lay outside the gene matches. This CDR3 comprises 13 residues. The CDR3 sequence is CSATPGTGYGYTF. The CDR3 nucleotides are TGCAGTGCTACCCCCGGGACAGGCTATGGCTACACCTTC.

In its sample, this clonotype was seen many times. V gene TRBV12-3 or TRBV12-4 combines with J gene TRBJ2-1, with a weak D call TRBD2 (6 bases). The CDR3 consists of 15 residues. The germline V and J ends were trimmed by 5 bases and 3 bases, with 14 bases remaining between them. This chain's CDR3 is CASSPRRALYNEQFF. The CDR3 coding sequence is TGTGCCAGCAGTCCGCGGAGGGCGCTCTACAATGAGCAGTTCTTC.

This clonotype was observed at least ten times. The V gene is TRBV28, the J gene TRBJ1-5; D call uncertain. The CDR3 is 13 residues long. With 6 bases removed from V and 0 bases from J, the gap between germline ends came to 6 bases. Germline-derived CDR1 and CDR2 are MDHEN and SYDVKM. Written as DNA, the CDR3 is TGTGCCAGCAGCCCGGATAGCAATCAGCCCCAGCATTTT. This translates into CASSPDSNQPQHF. The full variable domain, completed using reference TRBV28 and TRBJ1-5, is DVKVTQSSRYLVKRTGEKVFLECVQDMDHENMFWYRQDPGLGLRLIYFSYDVKMKEKGDIPEGYSVSREKKERFSLILESASTNQTSMYLCASSPDSNQPQHFGDGTRLSIL.

This clonotype came up many times. This chain links TRBV3-1 with TRBJ2-1; 13 nucleotides agree with TRBD2. The ends lost 4 bases at V and 6 bases at J; junction bases unmatched: 0. Germline assignment: CDR1 LGHDT and CDR2 YNNKEL (reference sequence). CDR3 length equals 14 residues. In DNA, the CDR3 is TGTGCCAGCAGCCGACTAGCGGGAGGCAATGAGCAGTTCTTC. This sequence encodes CASSRLAGGNEQFF.

This clonotype appeared many times. The V call is TRBV7-9, the J call TRBJ2-3, with a tentative D call TRBD2 (6 bases). The CDR3 sequence is 16 residues long. Looked up from germline, CDR1 is SEHNR and CDR2 is FQNEAQ (reference sequence). The V gene lost 5 bases and the J gene lost 1 base, with 16 bases spanning the gap. For the CDR3, the DNA is TGTGCCAGCAGCGCCAGGAGATGGAGGGGCACAGATACGCAGTATTTT. The encoded protein is CASSARRWRGTDTQYF.

There are many counts of this clonotype. V and J are TRBV6-5 and TRBJ2-7, with D tentatively TRBD1 or TRBD2 (5 bases each). This CDR3 region has 13 residues. Germline CDR1 is MNHEY and CDR2 is SVGAGI. V lost 9 bases to trimming and J lost 3 bases, with 15 bases between them. The CDR3 protein is CASSKRDGYEQYF. The CDR3 coding sequence is TGTGCCAGTTCGAAAAGGGACGGCTACGAGCAGTACTTC.

This clonotype was recorded many times. This sequence joins TRBV5-1 and TRBJ2-1, with 9 nucleotides matching TRBD2. This CDR3 is built from 15 residues. V shed 0 bases and J 6 bases; nucleotides not matched to a gene: 4. Germline V gene sequence: CDR1 SGHRS, CDR2 YFSETQ. CDR3 sequence: CASSLEGGRANEQFF. DNA for the CDR3: TGCGCCAGCAGCTTGGAAGGCGGGAGGGCCAATGAGCAGTTCTTC.

This clonotype was recorded many times. The chain has TRBV6-1 and TRBJ2-2; 8 nucleotides line up with TRBD1. The CDR3 has 15 amino acids. Germline loops: CDR1 MNHNS, CDR2 SASEGT. V shed 4 bases, J shed 4 bases, and the junction held 5 bases outside the gene matches. CDR3 bases: TGTGCCAGCAGTGGAAGACAGGGGCGCACCGGGGAGCTGTTTTTT. Translation gives CASSGRQGRTGELFF.